This TCR beta chain stems from a study of blood T cell repertoires in COVID-19. Study background: PBMCs, B-cell-depleted T cells, or T cells were the source of the cDNA or gDNA that made up the material.

The CDR3 is 18 residues long. Losses at the gene ends were 5 bases for V and 2 bases for J; bases not matched to a gene: 14. Germline lookup yields CDR1 SGHNT and CDR2 YENEEA. Original processing notes: Estimates of nucleated cell counts were drawn from the amplification of reference gene primers. Produced via immunoSEQ multiplex PCR; TCRdb's table is partial and in-frame only. V, J and clone size are those of that table, while D and trimming were read from the DNA. Of some 270,000 clones in the sample, 75% to 95% were seen once. Self-reported history from a screening survey and questionnaire set each donor's cohort.

The source material was PBMCs or T cells enriched from blood (not recorded which). The V call is TRBV11-3, the J call TRBJ2-3, with 9 bases aligning to TRBD2. This TCR came from a man in his forties or fifties who had been exposed to COVID-19. In DNA, the CDR3 is TGTGCCAGCAGCCGCCGCCGACTAGCGGCTGCGTTCACAGATACGCAGTATTTT. Its protein product is CASSRRRLAAAFTDTQYF. The full variable domain, rest sourced from reference TRBV11-3 and TRBJ2-3, is EAGVVQSPRYKIIEKKQPVAFWCNPISGHNTLYWYLQNLGQGPELLIRYENEEAVDDSQLPKDRFSAERLKGVDSTLKIQPAELGDSAVYLCASSRRRLAAAFTDTQYFGPGTRLTVL.